This T cell receptor beta chain was recorded in a study of cytomegalovirus exposure and HLA in healthy donors (dated by TCRdb to about 2017). Background for the entire study: An earlier analysis of a few hundred of the donors reported around 280 Gb of sequence data and approximately 120 million unique TCR beta sequences obtained from roughly 170 million T cells. An early release covering roughly 640 HLA-typed donors comprised roughly 300 gigabases of sequencing data and 65 million to 100 million unique TCR sequences. The genetic ancestry cluster associated with self-reported Caucasian donors included approximately 85% of the 398 genotyped donors. The study aimed to test whether signatures of past pathogen exposure could be identified by cataloging public T cell receptors. Using immunosequencing, the study profiled T cell repertoires from 500 to 800 subjects and related those repertoires to cytomegalovirus serostatus. A separate validation cohort of 100 to 150 different subjects was used in addition to the 666-subject first cohort. To predict cytomegalovirus infection status, the study combined high-throughput TCR immunosequencing, statistical association of individual TCRs with disease status, and machine learning. In a later analysis, previously published TCR beta repertoires from more than 500 donors were re-analyzed and high-resolution HLA genotyping was added so that TCR occurrence patterns could be studied. Rather than drawing on any new phenotypic data, the later analysis identified candidate immune exposures from TCR beta sequences and the way those sequences occurred across donors. To decide whether each TCR beta V gene segment behaved as functional or pseudogenic, an earlier analysis of some 580 of the donors relied on high-throughput TCR beta sequencing. Alongside the repertoire data, information on donor age, sex, ethnicity and CMV serostatus was compiled. A later genetic analysis used genome-wide SNP genotypes for about 65% of the roughly 700 donors, treating that subset as a discovery cohort. Every discovery cohort repertoire had been produced on one sequencing platform. Both class I and class II loci were covered by HLA typing, at four-digit resolution. Typing coverage differed by locus: A, B, C, DRB1 and DQB1 were typed in roughly 620-630 donors, DQA1 in 522, DPA1 in over 600, and DPB1 in 472. Because of strong linkage in the cohort, roughly five DR-DQ haplotypes were treated as single units for association and clustering. Across 398 genotyped donors of the cohort, an average of about 240,000 unique TCR beta nucleotide sequences per donor were sequenced, and approximately 17% of those sequences were non-productive.

Via the germline V gene (reference sequence), CDR1 is GTSNPN and CDR2 SVGIG. From the cysteine up to the phenylalanine, the CDR3 has a length of 13 residues. CDR3 DNA only is kept here, 39 bases in frame from base 1. Trimming costs V 1 base and J 7 bases, and their ends lie 13 bases apart. The paper as a whole reports these results and caveats: The cohort was sequenced for TCR beta chains only, and without alpha or paired-chain data the features that could be detected were limited. In both the original and validation cohorts, the classifier was reported to diagnose cytomegalovirus status with high specificity and sensitivity. The sequencing pipeline was judged likely to have produced a cluster of highly shared sequence variants as a technical artifact. A further reported finding was that TCR beta sequences accurately predicted the HLA-A and HLA-B alleles for most subjects in the first cohort. Roughly uniform sequencing depth across donors was assumed in presence/absence analyses, although this assumption may not hold. A later analysis found that TCR association rates varied across HLA loci, with DRB1 alleles showing the most associated TCRs and HLA-C alleles the fewest. Across donors, most TCR sequences were observed very rarely, whereas some public TCRs were present in many individuals. In a later genetic analysis, a missense DCLRE1C variant was associated with V-gene and J-gene trimming of TCR beta chains, and the association was replicated in an independent cohort. The authors suggested that the approach could potentially be extended to other disease states and immunological phenotypes. When HLA alleles, especially DR and DQ, strongly co-occurred, TCR associations were difficult to assign to individual alleles. The study listed 150 to 200 TCR beta chains as associated with cytomegalovirus. Because HLA typing was unavailable for some donors at each locus, only the typed subset was used in association tests. In vitro tests confirmed that a few of the cytomegalovirus-associated TCR beta chains recognize cytomegalovirus antigens. Compared with the approximately 720-donor mean, donors in an Asian-associated ancestry cluster had fewer N-insertions in productive TCRs, according to a later genetic analysis. A later analysis found that most CMV-associated TCR beta chains appeared HLA-restricted, with HLA associations seemingly driven largely by CMV exposure. In a later analysis, HLA-associated TCR beta chains showed more clonal expansion and lower generation probabilities than non-associated chains that were equally common. The 87-base-pair reads could not distinguish some IMGT-functional V segments, including TRBV6-2 and TRBV6-3, so those segments were excluded. In a later analysis, several top co-occurrence clusters were reported to appear linked to parvovirus B19, influenza, CMV and Epstein-Barr virus. In an earlier analysis of approximately 600 of the donors, most TCR beta V segments were observed in productive rearrangements about 87% or about 30% of the time, broadly matching IMGT annotations. For the cohort, immune exposure information was limited to CMV serostatus. A later analysis associated approximately 17,000 TCR beta sequences with specific HLA alleles at a false discovery rate of 0.05. The earlier analysis of 587 of the donors excluded around 17 rarely observed V segments, including chromosome 9 orphons, because counts were too low. Linkage disequilibrium might explain the correlated functional status among segregating V segments, but an unknown experimental factor could not be ruled out.

The cohort comprised 670 or so healthy bone marrow donors. Cohort members were all nominally healthy when sampled, although unrecorded immune exposures were likely present. The donor tested CMV seronegative and was one of the 352 seronegative cohort members. A peripheral blood sample was provided by each donor, and peripheral blood mononuclear cells were used for TCR beta sequencing. Genomic DNA extraction from the blood cell samples was performed with the Qiagen DNeasy Blood Extraction Kit. Library preparation used the immunoSEQ multiplex PCR assay. For the multiplex PCR, a mixture combining 60 forward primers for TCR Vbeta segments and 13 reverse primers for TCR Jbeta segments was used. A multiplex PCR assay on genomic DNA amplified the CDR3 region of rearranged TCR beta genes. The amplified TCR beta libraries were sequenced on the Illumina HiSeq System as 87-base-pair reads. Under the source paper's analysis protocol: A later analysis counted approximately 76 million unique TCR beta chains across the 550 to 700 repertoires, and around 9.9 million of these chains were shared by at least two donors. Raw reads were error-corrected and collapsed into unique sequences by a nearest-neighbor algorithm in which closely related sequences were merged to remove PCR and sequencing errors. To assign V, D and J gene segments, CDR3 sequences were aligned to IMGT reference sequences. For a sequence to be retained, a match of at least six nucleotides was required to both a V gene segment and a J gene segment. A rearrangement was called productive if the CDR3 had no stop codons and remained in frame with V and J, and every other rearrangement was called non-productive. Following IMGT convention, CDR3 was defined as the stretch from the second conserved V-encoded cysteine to the conserved J-encoded phenylalanine. The earlier analysis of about 620 of the donors excluded sequences that lacked an unambiguous match to a single V gene segment. In an earlier analysis of some 590 of the donors, a V segment was called functional when productive rearrangements were above 56.7%, and segregating when the standard deviation between donors exceeded 5%. A statistical classification framework was built for diagnosing cytomegalovirus status from the catalog of TCR beta chain sequences. A later analysis assigned V and J genes by comparing TCR nucleotide sequences with IMGT/GENE-DB human TR gene sequences. Using the TCRdist pipeline, a later analysis assigned CDR3 sequences along with most-parsimonious VDJ recombination scenarios. A later analysis defined each TCR beta chain by its CDR3 amino acid sequence plus V-gene family, and excluded reads lacking a unique V-gene family. As a way to deal with suspected cross-contamination and a sequencing artifact, a later analysis dropped nearly 600 nucleotide sequences that were highly shared and had low generation probability. A later analysis calculated a clonal expansion index for each public chain from normalized within-repertoire ranks of inferred template counts. A later analysis computed generation probabilities with a VDJ recombination model fitted to out-of-frame rearrangements, and checked the results against IGoR. In a later analysis, hypergeometric tests were used to score TCR-TCR, TCR-HLA and TCR-CMV co-occurrence, with a repertoire-size bias correction applied to TCR pairs. False discovery rates were estimated in a later analysis by permuting HLA or CMV assignments 20 times. A later analysis grouped co-occurring TCRs with DBSCAN, adding TCRdist sequence similarity when clustering within HLA-allele-positive subsets. Co-occurrence clustering excluded repertoires with fewer than 30,000 or more than 120,000 public chains, plus five with anomalous nucleotide sharing. The table comes from immuneACCESS by way of TCRdb, which keeps in-frame sequences with V and J called. Part of the clones is missing from these tables; in studies checked, under half for an unresolved V gene and the rest for unknown reasons. V and J calls plus clone size are reproduced from that table; the DNA served to infer D and trimming. The sample yields 95,000 to 150,000 clones; about 79% were counted once. Less than 2% of the sample belongs to the ten largest clones.

As regards this clone: The target of this receptor is not known. Base qualities are not provided; no much larger clone lies one nucleotide away.

Material for sequencing was PBMCs. This receptor was identified in a man aged 45-60 years in good health and CMV-seronegative. The chain is encoded by TRBV30 joined to TRBJ2-5; perhaps TRBD2 is the D gene, with 5 bases matching. In nucleotides, the sequence is TGTGCCTGGAGTGCGGACCGGGAAGGGACCCAGTACTTC. This is translated as CAWSADREGTQYF.